This TCR beta chain came from a study of shared clonotypes between healthy human individuals (dated by TCRdb to 2018 to 2021). For the wider study: The cohort included three men and a couple of women between 18 and 49 years of age. For each donor, CD4 naive and CD4 memory were each given three plates, CD8 naive was given two plates, and CD8 memory was given one plate. Per donor, leukapheresis produced somewhere between about 0.94 and 9.5 billion PBMCs. To increase sequencing depth and limit assay-specific biases, TCR repertoire library preparation and sequencing were carried out by different laboratories using diverse techniques. Blood TCR repertoires of about five healthy adults were deeply sequenced to estimate repertoire size and the extent of clonotype sharing between individuals. The full study reports these points: The genetic and exposure-history diversity represented was limited by the small number of donors. Approximately 5% of naive CD4, 3.5% of naive CD8, approximately 2.2% of memory CD4, and around 0.42% of memory CD8 clonotypes were shared across a few donors. Compared with non-shared clonotypes, clonotypes shared by all four sorted-subset donors had higher generation probabilities. Sampling was restricted to blood, and TCR repertoires in tissues likely differ from the TCR repertoires found in blood. Even with the large sequencing depth, rarefaction of the sorted-subset datasets indicated that sequencing was incomplete. Naive subsets generally had larger estimated clonotype richness than memory subsets. Pairwise subsampling indicated that sequencing depth was expected to affect the degree of clonotype sharing among donors.

Using the deep immunoSEQ assay, TCR CDR3 regions were amplified from genomic DNA by multiplex PCR. Extracted genomic DNA from each cell subset was distributed evenly across all wells of several immunoSEQ 96-well plates, and each plate was treated as a replicate. For sorted subsets, each replicate PCR was loaded with roughly 0.2 ug genomic DNA, equivalent to about 33,000 T cell genomes. The purified libraries were quantified using a Qubit 3.0 fluorometer, sized with a Bioanalyzer 2100, and then quantified again using the KAPA Library Quantification kit. Each immunoSEQ 96-well plate was sequenced on its own single-read 150-cycle Illumina NextSeq 550 flow cell. Per the original workflow: The immunoSEQ output contained only junctional sequences without quality scores, so filtering could not match that applied to full-length reads. Sequences were annotated with PyIR, a Python wrapper for IgBLAST v1.9, and V/J genes and CDR3 were assigned using IMGT germline references. Any read was removed if the V/J assignment was weak (E-value above 1e-6), the CDR3 was missing, or the read contained stop codons, out-of-frame junctions, or ambiguous translated residues. V3J clonotypes were defined as sequences sharing the same inferred V gene, J gene, and CDR3 amino acid sequence. Percentage overlap between repertoires was computed as shared unique clonotypes divided by the size of the smaller repertoire. Three approaches were used to assess repertoire richness: RTK rarefaction, the Chao1 estimator, and Recon v2.1 estimates of unobserved clonotypes. Generation probabilities for all TCRbeta clonotypes obtained by the gDNA method from several donors were computed using OLGA. Imported from immuneACCESS, the table was reduced by TCRdb to in-frame sequences with V and J called. These copies leave out some clones; in studies compared against another copy, an unresolved V gene accounts for under half, and the cause of the remainder is not known. V and J calls and clone size are as listed in that table; D and trimming were resolved from the DNA. The sample records 2 million or so clones, about 95% of which are singletons. The top ten hold roughly 1% of the sample.

For the CD8 naive samples, CD45RO-negative cells were positively selected for CCR7, yielding a CD45RA+CCR7+ population from which TemRA cells were excluded. The donors were healthy, HIV-negative adults with no recently reported acute infections or vaccinations. Only Caucasian adults living in Nashville, Tennessee, USA were represented among the donors. After blood collection by leukapheresis, PBMCs were isolated using Ficoll-Histopaque density gradient centrifugation and then cryopreserved in the vapor phase of liquid nitrogen. Analytical flow cytometry was used to check the purity and quantity of each magnetically sorted T cell population. Genomic DNA was isolated from each sorted fraction and quantified by UV absorbance on a Nanodrop 2000c. As concerns this clone: The clone's antigen remains unknown. No quality values exist for individual bases; no much larger clone is one base distant.

Trimming costs V 2 bases and J 5 bases, and their ends lie 16 bases apart. Reading the germline V gene gives CDR1 SGHRS and CDR2 YFSETQ. Including cysteine and phenylalanine, the CDR3 has 15 amino acids. Only the CDR3 region is kept as DNA, spanning 45 bases read in frame from base 1. This clonotype originated in a man aged 18-30 years in good health. The sequenced sample was naive CD8+ T cells sorted from blood. The cell subset or site label for this specimen denotes: CD45RA+CCR7+. The sequence joins TRBV5-1 to TRBJ1-2, with the D gene uncertain. Here the CDR3 is given as CASSLDWSFQYGYTF. The nucleotides read TGCGCCAGCAGCTTAGATTGGTCCTTCCAATATGGCTACACCTTC.